The 22 T cell receptor beta chains below all came from one sample that was sequenced in a study of blood T cell repertoires in COVID-19. TCRdb's copy holds only in-frame clones and misses some; the assay was immunoSEQ multiplex PCR. The sample records approximately 350,000 clones, around 89% being singletons. The sample consisted of peripheral blood. The receptors derive from a man in his forties with acute or convalescent COVID-19.

The chain uses TRBV19 and TRBJ2-4; D is uncertain. The germline V gene has CDR1 LNHDA and CDR2 SQIVND (reference sequence). V was trimmed by 2 bases and J by 9 bases, leaving 8 bases between them. The CDR3 is 12 amino acids. The CDR3 sequence: CASSIWSSIQYF. For the CDR3, the DNA is TGTGCCAGTAGTATATGGAGTAGCATTCAGTACTTC. Complete variable domain (other parts from reference TRBV19 and TRBJ2-4): DGGITQSPKYLFRKEGQNVTLSCEQNLNHDAMYWYRQDPGQGLRLIYYSQIVNDFQKGDIAEGYSVSREKKESFPLTVTSAQKNPTAFYLCASSIWSSIQYFGAGTRLSVL.

This sequence joins TRBV6-6 and TRBJ2-2; 14 bases line up with TRBD2. Germline values: CDR1 MNHNY, CDR2 SVGAGI (reference sequence). The CDR3 runs 18 residues. The junction had 12 bases not matched to a gene; V was cut back by 5 bases and J by 7 bases. The CDR3 here is CASSPLTSGGAGGGELFF. Here the CDR3 DNA reads TGTGCCAGCAGTCCCTTGACTAGCGGGGGGGCCGGTGGCGGGGAGCTGTTTTTT.

The chain uses TRBV3-1 (or the pseudogene TRBV3-2) and TRBJ2-2; D perhaps matches TRBD1 (7 bases). There are 15 residues in the CDR3. Germline V gives CDR1 LGHDT, CDR2 YNNKEL (reference sequence). The V end lost 8 bases, the J end lost 0 bases, and 13 bases lay between the germline ends. CDR3 sequence: CASAGQITNTGELFF. In DNA form, the CDR3 reads TGTGCCAGCGCGGGACAGATAACGAACACCGGGGAGCTGTTTTTT.

The V gene is TRBV10-3, the J gene TRBJ2-7; TRBD2 agrees at 11 bases. The ends lost 0 bases at V and 5 bases at J; junction bases unmatched: 9. Germline values: CDR1 ENHRY, CDR2 SYGVKD. The CDR3 has 17 amino acids. Here the CDR3 DNA reads TGTGCCATCAGTGAGTCTCGGACTAGCGGGTTTATAGACGAGCAGTACTTC. Its translation: CAISESRTSGFIDEQYF.

The chain has TRBV7-2 and TRBJ1-4, with 12 bases aligning to TRBD1. The germline gives CDR1 SGHTA, CDR2 FQGNSA. Trimming cost V 4 bases and J 11 bases; bases outside gene matches: 11. The CDR3 consists of 16 residues. This chain's CDR3 is CASSSPRDRGQGKLFF. CDR3 in DNA: TGTGCCAGCAGCTCACCCCGGGACAGGGGGCAAGGGAAACTGTTTTTT.

The chain carries TRBV11-2 and TRBJ1-2, with D possibly being TRBD1 (5 bases). Germline V gives CDR1 SGHAT, CDR2 FQNNGV. The CDR3 length is 16 residues. Trimming pared 0 bases from V and 4 bases from J, leaving 15 bases between. CDR3 in DNA: TGTGCCAGCAGCTTAGATCGAAGACAGCCTCCCTATGGCTACACCTTC. Its translation is CASSLDRRQPPYGYTF. The whole variable domain, filled in from reference TRBV11-2 and TRBJ1-2, reads EAGVAQSPRYKIIEKRQSVAFWCNPISGHATLYWYQQILGQGPKLLIQFQNNGVVDDSQLPKDRFSAERLKGVDSTLKIQPAKLEDSAVYLCASSLDRRQPPYGYTFGSGTRLTVV.

The chain employs TRBV4-2 and TRBJ1-6, with TRBD1 identical over 8 bases. CDR1 and CDR2 (germline): LGHNA, YNFKEQ. This CDR3 is 14 amino acids long. J gave up 10 bases and V 4 bases, and 6 bases lay outside the gene matches. CDR3 DNA sequence: TGTGCCAGCAGCCGCCTGACAGGGGACTCACCCCTCCACTTT. Protein sequence: CASSRLTGDSPLHF.

The V and J genes are TRBV18 and TRBJ2-2, with a possible D match to TRBD2 (6 bases). The CDR3 covers 13 residues. The V and J ends lost 4 bases and 5 bases respectively, with 8 bases between them. CDR1 and CDR2 (germline): KGHSH, LQKENI. The CDR3 coding sequence is TGTGCCAGCTCACGGGAGGCTACCGGGGAGCTGTTTTTT. It specifies CASSREATGELFF.

The chain employs TRBV27 and TRBJ2-7; the D gene is possibly TRBD1 (5 bases). Trimming cost V 4 bases and J 0 bases, with 16 bases left between them. Germline V gene sequence: CDR1 MNHEY, CDR2 SMNVEV (reference sequence). This CDR3 region has 16 residues. CDR3 region: CASSSPHGQRSYEQYF. The CDR3 DNA follows: TGTGCCAGCAGTTCCCCTCACGGACAACGCTCCTACGAGCAGTACTTC.

The chain links TRBV4-2 to TRBJ2-1, with a tentative D call TRBD1 (6 bases). V lost 2 bases and J 2 bases, leaving 7 bases between the germline ends. The germline V gene encodes CDR1 LGHNA and CDR2 YNFKEQ. This CDR3 region has 14 residues. The CDR3 region is CASSQRDTYNEQFF. CDR3 nucleotides: TGTGCCAGCAGCCAAAGGGACACCTACAATGAGCAGTTCTTC.

The chain carries TRBV2 and TRBJ1-5; D is unresolved. The CDR3 runs 15 residues. Germline CDR1 is SNHLY and CDR2 is FYNNEI. V was clipped by 7 bases and J by 0 bases, with 13 bases between them. The DNA of the CDR3 is TGTGCCAGCACCCGGGGAACTTATAGCAATCAGCCCCAGCATTTT. Translated, it gives CASTRGTYSNQPQHF. The full variable domain, its missing parts supplied by reference TRBV2 and TRBJ1-5, is EPEVTQTPSHQVTQMGQEVILRCVPISNHLYFYWYRQILGQKVEFLVSFYNNEISEKSEIFDDQFSVERPDGSNFTLKIRSTKLEDSAMYFCASTRGTYSNQPQHFGDGTRLSIL.

This chain links TRBV5-4 with TRBJ1-1; perhaps TRBD1 as D (5 bases). Germline values: CDR1 SGHNT, CDR2 YYREEE (reference sequence). Trimming removed 4 bases at V and 4 bases at J, with 14 bases between. The CDR3 has 14 amino acids. The CDR3 sequence: CASSPREVGTEAFF. CDR3 nucleotides: TGTGCCAGCAGCCCCAGGGAGGTGGGCACTGAAGCTTTCTTT.

The chain has TRBV6-5 and TRBJ1-2; possible D gene TRBD1, 5 bases. V dropped 6 bases and J dropped 8 bases, with 19 bases sitting between them. The CDR3 sequence is 14 residues long. Germline loops: CDR1 MNHEY, CDR2 SVGAGI. The CDR3 sequence: CASSLESGFEGYTF. DNA of the CDR3: TGTGCCAGCAGCCTCGAGTCAGGGTTCGAAGGCTACACCTTC.

V is TRBV9 and J is TRBJ2-5, with TRBD2 matching 14 bases. Trimming took 3 bases from V and 5 from J; bases not matched to a gene: 6. CDR3 length: 16 amino acids. Germline V lookup: CDR1 SGDLS, CDR2 YYNGEE. This CDR3 reads CASSDRLAGGRETQYF. Written as DNA, the CDR3 is TGTGCCAGCAGCGATCGACTAGCGGGGGGGCGGGAGACCCAGTACTTC.

CDR3 in DNA: TGTGCCATCAGTGAGTCAGGGGAGGGCCTCGAGCAGTACTTC. Protein sequence: CAISESGEGLEQYF. J is TRBJ2-7 and V is TRBV10-3; 7 bases agree with TRBD2. Per the germline V gene, CDR1 is ENHRY and CDR2 is SYGVKD. Trimming took 0 bases from V and 6 from J; bases not matched to a gene: 5. The CDR3 has 14 amino acids.

This clone was recorded only once. CDR3 nucleotide sequence: TGTGCCAGCAGCCTCGCGGGGGGCAACACTGAAGCTTTCTTT. Protein sequence: CASSLAGGNTEAFF. The chain couples TRBV27 to TRBJ1-1, with D maybe TRBD1 (6 bases). This CDR3 has 14 residues. Germline loops: CDR1 MNHEY, CDR2 SMNVEV (reference sequence). With 6 bases removed from V and 2 bases from J, the gap between germline ends came to 13 bases.

The V call is TRBV7-9, the J call TRBJ2-1; a possible D gene is TRBD1 (6 bases). There are 16 residues in the CDR3. Germline CDR1 is SEHNR and CDR2 is FQNEAQ (reference sequence). The germline V and J ends were trimmed by 5 bases and 0 bases, with 14 bases remaining between them. The CDR3 DNA reads TGTGCCAGCAGCCCAACCAGGGGACGCTCCTACAATGAGCAGTTCTTC. Amino acid sequence: CASSPTRGRSYNEQFF.

The chain employs TRBV29-1 and TRBJ2-3; TRBD1 matches 7 bases. This CDR3 is built from 13 residues. Trimming cost V 4 bases and J 5 bases; bases outside gene matches: 6. Per germline, CDR1 SQVTM and CDR2 ANQGSEA. The CDR3 coding sequence is TGCAGCGTTGGTAACAGGGGTTTAGATACGCAGTATTTT. Its protein product is CSVGNRGLDTQYF.

The gene calls are TRBV5-1 and TRBJ2-7, with 7 nucleotides matching TRBD2. Germline CDR1 is SGHRS and CDR2 is YFSETQ. CDR3 length: 15 amino acids. V lost 1 base to trimming and J lost 0 bases; unmatched junction nucleotides: 4. CDR3 region: CASSLLAGVSYEQYF. The CDR3 nucleotides read TGCGCCAGCAGCTTGTTGGCGGGGGTCTCCTACGAGCAGTACTTC.

Only a few counts were recorded for this clone. The chain employs TRBV6-6 and TRBJ2-2, with 9 bases aligning to TRBD2. J was trimmed by 0 bases and V by 6 bases; bases with no gene match: 5. The germline V gene encodes CDR1 MNHNY and CDR2 SVGAGI (reference sequence). The CDR3 loop spans 16 amino acids. The CDR3 is CASSVGGRANTGELFF. The CDR3 DNA is TGTGCCAGCAGCGTGGGCGGGAGGGCGAACACCGGGGAGCTGTTTTTT.

The V and J genes are TRBV24-1 and TRBJ2-3; no reliable D call. In germline, CDR1 is KGHDR, CDR2 SFDVKD. CDR3 length: 14 amino acids. The V gene lost 10 bases and the J gene lost 1 base, with 14 bases spanning the gap. CDR3 in amino acids: CATWALMRTDTQYF. The CDR3 nucleotides are TGTGCCACGTGGGCTTTAATGCGCACAGATACGCAGTATTTT.

Worth noting for this clone: At the DNA level, this CDR3 is encoded by other sequences in the same sample as well. The chain employs TRBV7-9 and TRBJ2-3; no reliable D call. Germline V gene sequence: CDR1 SEHNR, CDR2 FQNEAQ (reference sequence). The ends were cut back, 5 bases at V and 0 bases at J, with 9 bases in the middle. The CDR3 has 14 residues. The chain's CDR3 is CASSMTSSTDTQYF. DNA for the CDR3: TGTGCCAGCAGCATGACAAGTAGCACAGATACGCAGTATTTT.